This TCR beta chain originates from a study of T cell repertoires in cytomegalovirus infection. Study outcomes and limitations: The study found HLA-C-restricted CMV-specific TCR beta clonotypes dominating the ex vivo response.

V shed 2 bases, J shed 0 bases, and the junction held 10 bases outside the gene matches. CDR1 LNHDA and CDR2 SQIVND come from the germline V gene (reference sequence). This CDR3 region has 20 residues. TCRdb reprocessed the reads with MiXCR, giving one entry per CDR3 protein. This sample yields about a million distinct CDR3 sequences, of which 31% are seen a single time; over 11% belongs to the top ten. This clonotype appeared a few times. Its antigen is not identified. The rearrangement joins TRBV19 to TRBJ2-1, with 13 bases identical to TRBD2. The material was cultured CD8+ T cells from PBMCs, obtained from culture after CMV antigen stimulation. This clonotype originated in a human donor in good health (CMV status not recorded). Some clones in this sample may be carry-over from other donors' samples. CDR3 in DNA: TGTGCCAGTAGTATACCCCCGACTAGCGGGGGGAATCGCTCCTACAATGAGCAGTTCTTC. This sequence encodes CASSIPPTSGGNRSYNEQFF. Full variable domain (outside the CDR3, taken from reference TRBV19 and TRBJ2-1): DGGITQSPKYLFRKEGQNVTLSCEQNLNHDAMYWYRQDPGQGLRLIYYSQIVNDFQKGDIAEGYSVSREKKESFPLTVTSAQKNPTAFYLCASSIPPTSGGNRSYNEQFFGPGTRLTVL.